This T cell receptor (beta chain) derives from a study of glioma-infiltrating T cells. Study-wide results and caveats: Above-expected tissue-blood divergence occurred in all gliomas, most in low-grade ones.

Using RNA template, CDR3s of TCR alpha and beta were amplified with iRepertoire arm-PCR. Each CDR3 protein is one row after TCRdb ran MiXCR on the multiplex PCR reads. The sample consists of 100,000 to 150,000 distinct CDR3 sequences, approximately 23% of them appearing once. V was clipped by 2 bases and J by 4 bases; unmatched bases: 4. The CDR3 consists of 15 residues. Looked up from germline, CDR1 is MNHEY and CDR2 is SMNVEV (reference sequence). Concerning this clonotype itself: As yet, its antigen is unknown.

The sample consisted of glioma tissue, nonneoplastic brain tissue, or PBMCs (not recorded which). This TCR was recovered from a human donor with low-grade glioma or glioblastoma, undergoing nonglioma brain surgery, or in good health (not recorded which). This sequence joins TRBV27 and TRBJ2-5; 10 positions match TRBD2. DNA for the CDR3: TGTGCCAGCAGTTTACTGGTAGCGGGAGGAGAGACCCAGTACTTC. This codes for CASSLLVAGGETQYF.